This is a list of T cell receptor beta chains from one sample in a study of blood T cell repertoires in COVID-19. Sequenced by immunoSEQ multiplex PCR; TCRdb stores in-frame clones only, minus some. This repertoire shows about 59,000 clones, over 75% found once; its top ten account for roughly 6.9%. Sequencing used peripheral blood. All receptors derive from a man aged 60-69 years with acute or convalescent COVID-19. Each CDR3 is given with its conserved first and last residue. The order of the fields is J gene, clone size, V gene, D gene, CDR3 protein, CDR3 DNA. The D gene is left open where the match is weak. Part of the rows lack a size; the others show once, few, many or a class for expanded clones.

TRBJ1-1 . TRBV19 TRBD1 CATRTGVNTEAFF TGTGCCACCAGGACAGGGGTGAACACTGAAGCTTTCTTT
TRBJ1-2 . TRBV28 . CASRRAYGYTF TGTGCCAGCAGAAGAGCGTACGGCTACACCTTC
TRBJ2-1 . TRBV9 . CASSVGQMGPRNEQFF TGTGCCAGCAGCGTCGGACAGATGGGTCCGCGGAATGAGCAGTTCTTC
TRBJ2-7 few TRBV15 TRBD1 CATSSRDRDSYEQYF TGTGCCACCAGCAGCCGGGACAGGGACTCCTACGAGCAGTACTTC
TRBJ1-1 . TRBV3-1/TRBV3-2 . CASSHGERSEAFF TGTGCCAGCAGCCACGGGGAACGGAGTGAAGCTTTCTTT
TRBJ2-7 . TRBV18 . CASSPPRTTPTYEQYF TGTGCCAGCTCACCACCCCGGACTACCCCTACCTACGAGCAGTACTTC
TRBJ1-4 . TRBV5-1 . CASSLGSGEKLFF TGCGCCAGCAGCTTGGGTTCGGGTGAAAAACTGTTTTTT
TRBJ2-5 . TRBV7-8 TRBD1 CASSAGTGGVQETQYF TGTGCCAGCAGCGCGGGGACAGGGGGAGTGCAAGAGACCCAGTACTTC
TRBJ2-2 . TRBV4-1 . CASSQGQNAGELFF TGCGCCAGCAGCCAAGGTCAGAACGCCGGGGAGCTGTTTTTT
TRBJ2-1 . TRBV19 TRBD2 CASSELAGVYNEQFF TGTGCCAGTAGTGAACTAGCGGGGGTTTACAATGAGCAGTTCTTC
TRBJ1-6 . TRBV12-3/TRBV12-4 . CASSSPLNSPLHF TGTGCCAGCAGTTCCCCTCTGAATTCACCCCTCCACTTT
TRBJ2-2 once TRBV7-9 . CASGGAAGGSTGELFF TGTGCCAGCGGCGGGGCGGCAGGGGGTAGCACCGGGGAGCTGTTTTTT
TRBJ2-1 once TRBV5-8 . CASSFLQGDYNEQFF TGTGCCAGCAGCTTTTTACAGGGAGACTACAATGAGCAGTTCTTC
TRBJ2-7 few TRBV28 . CASSFAYGSYEQYF TGTGCCAGCAGTTTTGCCTATGGCTCCTACGAGCAGTACTTC
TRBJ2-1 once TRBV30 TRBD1 CAWSGQGGLYNEQFF TGTGCCTGGAGTGGACAGGGGGGCCTTTACAATGAGCAGTTCTTC
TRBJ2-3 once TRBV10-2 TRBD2 CASSAPAGGSTDTQYF TGCGCCAGCAGTGCCCCAGCGGGGGGTAGCACAGATACGCAGTATTTT
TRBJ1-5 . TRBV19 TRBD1 CASSAGQENQPQHF TGTGCCAGTAGTGCGGGACAGGAGAATCAGCCCCAGCATTTT
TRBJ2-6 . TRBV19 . CASSPGGGANVLTF TGTGCCAGTAGCCCCGGCGGAGGGGCCAACGTCCTGACTTTC
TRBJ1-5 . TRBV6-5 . CASSHEHQPQHF TGTGCCAGCAGTCACGAACACCAGCCCCAGCATTTT
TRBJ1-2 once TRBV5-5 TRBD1 CASSSASGQTYGYTF TGTGCCAGCAGCTCAGCGTCGGGACAGACTTATGGCTACACCTTC
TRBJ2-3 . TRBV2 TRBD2 CASSLSGGTDTQYF TGTGCCAGCAGCCTTAGCGGGGGTACAGATACGCAGTATTTT
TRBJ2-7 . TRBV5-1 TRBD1 CASSRSDRADEQYF TGCGCCAGCAGCCGATCGGACAGGGCGGACGAGCAGTACTTC
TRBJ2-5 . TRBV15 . CATRRRQGETQYF TGTGCCACCAGAAGGCGCCAGGGAGAGACCCAGTACTTC
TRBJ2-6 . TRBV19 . CASSLGAGANVLTF TGTGCCAGTAGTCTGGGGGCCGGGGCCAACGTCCTGACTTTC
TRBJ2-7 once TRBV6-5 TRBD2 CAAGGRYEQYF TGTGCCGCCGGGGGGAGATACGAGCAGTACTTC
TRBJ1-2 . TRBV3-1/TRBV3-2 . CASSQQGRLGYTF TGTGCCAGCAGCCAACAGGGTCGGTTAGGCTACACCTTC
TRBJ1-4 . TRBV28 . CASIGQLNEKLFF TGTGCCAGCATTGGACAGCTTAATGAAAAACTGTTTTTT
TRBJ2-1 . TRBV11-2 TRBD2 CASSPKRGGHHEQFF TGTGCCAGCAGCCCTAAGCGGGGGGGCCACCATGAGCAGTTCTTC
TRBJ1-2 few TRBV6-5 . CASSYKGLGYTF TGTGCCAGCAGTTACAAGGGGCTAGGCTACACCTTC
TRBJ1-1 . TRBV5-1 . CASSLAWGRRITEAFF TGCGCCAGCAGCTTGGCCTGGGGGCGGAGGATAACTGAAGCTTTCTTT
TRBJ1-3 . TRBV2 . CASSEGALTQGGNTIYF TGTGCCAGCAGTGAAGGGGCCTTAACGCAGGGGGGAAACACCATATATTTT
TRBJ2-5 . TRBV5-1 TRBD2 CASSPIGGETQYF TGCGCCAGCAGCCCGATCGGGGGGGAGACCCAGTACTTC
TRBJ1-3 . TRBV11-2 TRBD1 CASSFTSTGGNGNTIYF TGTGCCAGCAGCTTCACCTCAACAGGGGGCAACGGAAACACCATATATTTT
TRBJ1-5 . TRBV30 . CAWSVQVSNQPQHF TGTGCCTGGAGTGTACAGGTTAGCAATCAGCCCCAGCATTTT
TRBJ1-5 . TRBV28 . CASSFVSGGNQPQHF TGTGCCAGCAGTTTTGTATCAGGGGGCAATCAGCCCCAGCATTTT
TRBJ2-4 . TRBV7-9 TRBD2 CASSLLGTSGGTKNIQYF TGTGCCAGCAGCTTACTCGGGACTAGCGGGGGAACCAAAAACATTCAGTACTTC
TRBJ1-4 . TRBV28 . CASRGTLEKLFF TGTGCCAGCAGGGGGACTCTTGAAAAACTGTTTTTT
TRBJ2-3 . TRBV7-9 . CASSPTFTTDTQYF TGTGCCAGCAGCCCTACTTTCACGACAGATACGCAGTATTTT
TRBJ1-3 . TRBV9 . CASSPRTGTLGNTIYF TGTGCCAGCAGCCCGAGGACTGGGACTCTGGGAAACACCATATATTTT
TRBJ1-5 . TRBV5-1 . CASSLAGGQPQHF TGCGCCAGCAGCTTGGCGGGAGGCCAGCCCCAGCATTTT
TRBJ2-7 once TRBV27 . CASSRQTPSNHYSYEQYF TGTGCCAGCAGCCGACAGACCCCGTCGAACCACTACTCCTACGAGCAGTACTTC
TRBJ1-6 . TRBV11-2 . CASSSLRVGGLHF TGTGCCAGCAGCTCGCTTCGAGTGGGGGGACTCCACTTT
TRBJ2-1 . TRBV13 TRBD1 CASSFPEQGRNEQFF TGTGCCAGCAGCTTCCCCGAACAGGGGCGGAATGAGCAGTTCTTC
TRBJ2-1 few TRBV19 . CASRGQLSYNEQFF TGTGCCAGTAGAGGACAACTCTCCTACAATGAGCAGTTCTTC
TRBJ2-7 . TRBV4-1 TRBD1 CASSQGTGLYEQYF TGCGCCAGCAGCCAAGGGACAGGGCTCTACGAGCAGTACTTC
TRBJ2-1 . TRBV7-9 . CASSFQVSLVRNEQFF TGTGCCAGCAGCTTTCAGGTCTCCCTGGTCCGCAATGAGCAGTTCTTC
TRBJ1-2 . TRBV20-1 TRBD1 CSASTGGAYGYTF TGCAGTGCTAGTACAGGGGGCGCATATGGCTACACCTTC
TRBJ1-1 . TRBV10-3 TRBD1 CAIKPGTGTTEAFF TGTGCCATCAAACCTGGGACAGGGACGACTGAAGCTTTCTTT
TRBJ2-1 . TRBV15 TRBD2 CATSRQRGGPNEQFF TGTGCCACCAGCAGACAGCGGGGAGGCCCCAATGAGCAGTTCTTC
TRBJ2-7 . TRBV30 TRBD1 CAWSVDRGGTGQYF TGTGCCTGGAGTGTTGACAGGGGGGGGACAGGGCAGTACTTC
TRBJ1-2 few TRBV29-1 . CSVEGPLGGGYTF TGCAGCGTTGAAGGGCCGTTGGGGGGTGGCTACACCTTC
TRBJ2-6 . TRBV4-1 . CASSHPGDGANVLTF TGCGCCAGCAGCCACCCGGGGGATGGGGCCAACGTCCTGACTTTC
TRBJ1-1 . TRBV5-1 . CASSYGRETEAFF TGCGCCAGCAGTTACGGGAGGGAGACTGAAGCTTTCTTT
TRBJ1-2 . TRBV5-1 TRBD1 CASSFGQGARYGYTF TGCGCCAGCAGCTTCGGACAGGGCGCCCGCTATGGCTACACCTTC
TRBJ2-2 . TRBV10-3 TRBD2 CAISEMAGGSGELFF TGTGCCATCAGTGAAATGGCGGGGGGGTCGGGGGAGCTGTTTTTT